Described below is a single TCR beta chain sequence and its context. Its matching antigen is unknown. The method was immunoSEQ multiplex PCR; TCRdb's version includes in-frame clones alone and lacks a portion of them. This table holds millions of clones, 90% to 95% found once. Positive CCR7 selection of CD45RO-negative cells yielded the naive CD8 cells, and terminally differentiated effector memory CD45RA+ cells were excluded. This sample stems from a study of shared clonotypes between healthy human individuals. Across the whole study: For every donor, three CD4 naive, three CD4 memory, two CD8 naive and one CD8 memory plates were used.

The CDR3 consists of 15 residues. Germline loops: CDR1 SGHAT, CDR2 FQNNGV. J lost 7 bases, V lost 5 bases, and 9 bases had no gene match. Study-level points and caveats: Depth was large, yet rarefaction showed that sorted-subset sequencing was incomplete. As a rule, naive subsets had a larger estimated richness than memory subsets. Sharing across a handful of donors was seen in around 5% of naive CD4 clonotypes.

V usage is TRBV11-2 and J usage is TRBJ2-1, with TRBD1 matching 9 bases. This TCR was recovered from a man between 18 and 29 years old in good health. Some clones in this sample may be carry-over from other donors' samples. Sequencing input: naive CD8+ T cells from PBMCs. The CDR3 DNA sequence: TGTGCCAGCAGCCCGGACAGGGGAGGGGTAAATGAGCAGTTCTTC. Translation gives CASSPDRGGVNEQFF.